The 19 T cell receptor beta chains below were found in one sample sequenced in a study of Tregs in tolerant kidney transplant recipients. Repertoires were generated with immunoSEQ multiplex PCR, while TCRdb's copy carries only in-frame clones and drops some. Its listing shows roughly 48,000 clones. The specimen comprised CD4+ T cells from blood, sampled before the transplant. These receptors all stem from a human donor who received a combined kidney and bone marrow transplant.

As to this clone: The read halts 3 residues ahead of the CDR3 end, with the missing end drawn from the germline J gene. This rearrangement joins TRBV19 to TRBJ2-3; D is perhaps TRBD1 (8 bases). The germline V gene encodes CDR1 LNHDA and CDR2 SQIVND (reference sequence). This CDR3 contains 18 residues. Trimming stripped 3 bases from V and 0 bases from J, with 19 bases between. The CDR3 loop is CASSISYRGGPSTDTQYF. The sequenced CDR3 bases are TGTGCCAGTAGTATTTCCTACAGGGGGGGTCCTAGCACAGATACG.

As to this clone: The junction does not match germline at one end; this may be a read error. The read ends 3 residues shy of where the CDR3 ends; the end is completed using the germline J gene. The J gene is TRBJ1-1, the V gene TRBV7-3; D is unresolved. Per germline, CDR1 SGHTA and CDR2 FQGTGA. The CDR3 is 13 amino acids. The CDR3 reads CANSPPGRTEAFF. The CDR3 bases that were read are TGTGCCAACAGCCCCCCAGGTCGAACTGAA.

The CDR3 DNA, read in part, is TGTGCCAGCTCACCCCAGGGGGCGAGCAATCAGCCC. This translates into CASSPQGASNQP. From start to end, the CDR3 is CASSPQGASNQPQHF. This rearrangement joins TRBV18 to TRBJ1-5; TRBD1 matches 8 bases. The observed sequence ends 3 residues before the CDR3 terminus, with the missing tail filled in from the germline J gene. The germline CDR1 and CDR2 sequences are KGHSH and LQKENI. The junction had 2 bases not matched to a gene; V was cut back by 3 bases and J by 1 base. The CDR3 spans 15 residues. Looking up the rest from reference TRBV18 and TRBJ1-5 gives the full variable domain: NAGVMQNPRHLVRRRGQEARLRCSPMKGHSHVYWYRQLPEEGLKFMVYLQKENIIDESGMPKERFSAEFPKEGPSILRIQQVVRGDSAAYFCASSPQGASNQPQHFGDGTRLSIL.

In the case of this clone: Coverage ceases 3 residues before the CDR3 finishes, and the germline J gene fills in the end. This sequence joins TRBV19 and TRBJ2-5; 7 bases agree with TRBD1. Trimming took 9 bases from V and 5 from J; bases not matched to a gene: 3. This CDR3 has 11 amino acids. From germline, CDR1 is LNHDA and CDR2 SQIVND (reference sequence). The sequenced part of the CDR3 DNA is TGTGCCAGCGGCAGGGGGGAGACC. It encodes CASGRGET. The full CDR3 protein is CASGRGETQYF.

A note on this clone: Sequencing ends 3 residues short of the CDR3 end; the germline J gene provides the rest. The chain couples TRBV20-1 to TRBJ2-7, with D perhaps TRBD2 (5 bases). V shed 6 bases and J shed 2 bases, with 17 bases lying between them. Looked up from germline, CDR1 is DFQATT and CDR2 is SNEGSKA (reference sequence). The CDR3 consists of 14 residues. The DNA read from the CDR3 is TGCAGTGCCCTAACGACGAGCGGAACCTACGAG. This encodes CSALTTSGTYE. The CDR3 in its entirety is CSALTTSGTYEQYF.

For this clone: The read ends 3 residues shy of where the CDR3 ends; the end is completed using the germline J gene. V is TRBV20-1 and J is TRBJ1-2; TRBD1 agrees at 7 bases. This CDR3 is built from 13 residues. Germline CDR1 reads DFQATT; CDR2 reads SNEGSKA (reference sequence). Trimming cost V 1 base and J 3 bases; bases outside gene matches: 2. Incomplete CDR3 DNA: TGCAGTGCTAGAGCCGGGACAGACTATGGC. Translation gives CSARAGTDYG. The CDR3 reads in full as CSARAGTDYGYTF.

CDR3 in amino acids: CASDRVGTPLHF. The CDR3 DNA, read in part, is TGTGCCTCCGACAGGGTGGGGACACCC. The V and J genes are TRBV30 and TRBJ1-6; 7 bases are shared with TRBD1. Coverage ceases 3 residues before the CDR3 finishes, and the germline J gene fills in the end. This CDR3 region has 12 residues. Germline V gene sequence: CDR1 GTSNPN, CDR2 SVGIG (reference sequence). Trimming removed 7 bases from V and 11 bases from J; junction bases left unmatched: 8.

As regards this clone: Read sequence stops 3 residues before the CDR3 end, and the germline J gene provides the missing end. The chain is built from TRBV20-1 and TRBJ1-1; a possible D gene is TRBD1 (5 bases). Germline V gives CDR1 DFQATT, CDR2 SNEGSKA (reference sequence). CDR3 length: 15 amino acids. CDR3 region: CSVDYGAPASRGAFF. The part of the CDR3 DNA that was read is TGCAGTGTTGACTACGGGGCACCGGCCTCCCGGGGG.

This chain's CDR3 is CASVPRQGSNQPQHF. Partial CDR3 DNA: TGTGCCAGCGTACCCCGACAGGGTTCCAATCAGCCC. V is TRBV6-2 or TRBV6-3 and J is TRBJ1-5; TRBD1 agrees at 7 bases. The read ends 3 residues shy of where the CDR3 ends; the end is completed using the germline J gene. The CDR3 contains 15 residues. The junction had 10 bases not matched to a gene; V was cut back by 8 bases and J by 3 bases. Germline lookup yields CDR1 MNHEY and CDR2 SVGEGT.

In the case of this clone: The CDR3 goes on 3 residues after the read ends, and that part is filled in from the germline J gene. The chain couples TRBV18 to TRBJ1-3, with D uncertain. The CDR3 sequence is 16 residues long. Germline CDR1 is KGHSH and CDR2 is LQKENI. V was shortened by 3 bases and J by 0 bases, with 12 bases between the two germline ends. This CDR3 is CASSPNGRSSGNTIYF. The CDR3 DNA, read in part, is TGTGCCAGCTCACCCAACGGCAGGAGCTCTGGAAACACC.

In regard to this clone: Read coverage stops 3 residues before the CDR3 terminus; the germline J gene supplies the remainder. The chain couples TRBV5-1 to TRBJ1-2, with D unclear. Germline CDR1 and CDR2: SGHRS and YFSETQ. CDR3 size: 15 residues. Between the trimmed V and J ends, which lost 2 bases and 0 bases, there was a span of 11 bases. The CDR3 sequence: CASSFTVTSNYGYTF. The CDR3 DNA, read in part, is TGCGCCAGCAGCTTTACAGTAACATCTAACTATGGC.

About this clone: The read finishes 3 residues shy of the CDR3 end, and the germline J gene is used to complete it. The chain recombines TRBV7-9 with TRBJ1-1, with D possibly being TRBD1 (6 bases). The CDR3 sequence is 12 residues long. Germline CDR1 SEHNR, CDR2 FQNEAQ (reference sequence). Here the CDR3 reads CASSLYRDGAFF. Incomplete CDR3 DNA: TGTGCCAGCAGCTTGTACAGGGATGGA.

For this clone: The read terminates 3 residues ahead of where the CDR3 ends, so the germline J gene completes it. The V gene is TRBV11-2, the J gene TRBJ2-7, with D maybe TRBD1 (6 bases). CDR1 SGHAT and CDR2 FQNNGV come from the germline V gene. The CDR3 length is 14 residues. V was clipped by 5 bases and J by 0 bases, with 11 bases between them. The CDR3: CASSRQVDSYEQYF. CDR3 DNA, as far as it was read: TGTGCCAGCAGCCGACAGGTCGACTCCTACGAG.

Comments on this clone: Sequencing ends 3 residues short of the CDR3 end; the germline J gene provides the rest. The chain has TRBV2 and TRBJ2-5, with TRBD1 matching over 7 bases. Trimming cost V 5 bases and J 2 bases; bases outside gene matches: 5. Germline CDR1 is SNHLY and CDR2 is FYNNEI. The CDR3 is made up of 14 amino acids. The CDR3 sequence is CASSKGQSQETQYF. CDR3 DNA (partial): TGTGCCAGCAGTAAGGGACAGAGTCAAGAGACC. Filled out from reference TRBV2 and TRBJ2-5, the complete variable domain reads EPEVTQTPSHQVTQMGQEVILRCVPISNHLYFYWYRQILGQKVEFLVSFYNNEISEKSEIFDDQFSVERPDGSNFTLKIRSTKLEDSAMYFCASSKGQSQETQYFGPGTRLLVL.

The sequenced part of the CDR3 DNA is TGTGCCAGCTCAGCGACAGGGTCCGAG. Translating it yields CASSATGSE. The CDR3 in full is CASSATGSEQYF. The chain joins TRBV18 to TRBJ2-7, with 7 bases identical to TRBD1. The read gets to within 3 residues of the CDR3 end, and the germline J gene fills in the rest. From germline, CDR1 is KGHSH and CDR2 LQKENI. This CDR3 contains 12 residues. The V and J ends lost 5 bases and 6 bases, in that order; junction bases with no gene match: 4.

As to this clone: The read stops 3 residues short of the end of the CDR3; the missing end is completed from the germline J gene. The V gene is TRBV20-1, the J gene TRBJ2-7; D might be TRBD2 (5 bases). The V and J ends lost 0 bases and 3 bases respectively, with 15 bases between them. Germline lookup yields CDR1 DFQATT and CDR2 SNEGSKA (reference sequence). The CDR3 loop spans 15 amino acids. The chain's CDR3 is CSARDWASTLYEQYF. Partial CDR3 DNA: TGCAGTGCTAGAGATTGGGCTAGCACCCTCTACGAG.

The CDR3 loop is CASSSRLAGNTDTQYF. The CDR3 bases that were read are TGTGCCAGCAGTTCCCGACTAGCGGGAAACACAGATACG. The chain recombines TRBV6-2 or TRBV6-3 with TRBJ2-3; 11 nucleotides agree with TRBD2. The read finishes 3 residues shy of the CDR3 end, and the germline J gene is used to complete it. The germline CDR1 and CDR2 sequences are MNHEY and SVGEGT. Trimming at V came to 4 bases and at J to 2 bases, leaving 5 bases not matched to a gene. The CDR3 contains 16 residues.

CDR3 bases read: TGTGCCAGCTCACCCCAGACAGGGAGGAGCACAGATACG. Translating gives CASSPQTGRSTDT. From start to end, the CDR3 is CASSPQTGRSTDTQYF. The chain has TRBV18 and TRBJ2-3; TRBD1 might be the D (7 bases). With the read ending 3 residues before the CDR3 end, the germline J gene is used to fill in that end. Germline V gene data show CDR1 as KGHSH and CDR2 as LQKENI. V was trimmed by 3 bases and J by 0 bases, leaving 13 bases between them. This CDR3 region has 16 residues.

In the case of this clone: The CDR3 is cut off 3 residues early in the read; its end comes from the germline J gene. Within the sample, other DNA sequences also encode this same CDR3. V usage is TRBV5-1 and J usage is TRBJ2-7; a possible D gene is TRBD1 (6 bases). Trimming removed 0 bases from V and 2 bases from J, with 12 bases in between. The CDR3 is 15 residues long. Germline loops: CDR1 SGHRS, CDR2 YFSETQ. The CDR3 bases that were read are TGCGCCAGCAGCTTGGGGGCAGGGGAAACCTACGAG. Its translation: CASSLGAGETYE. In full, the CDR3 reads CASSLGAGETYEQYF.